This T cell receptor (beta chain) was retrieved from a study of T cell responses to AZD1222 COVID-19 vaccine. With regard to this clone: The antigen is not known.

The method was immunoSEQ multiplex PCR; TCRdb's version includes in-frame clones alone and lacks a portion of them. Of about 100,000 clones listed, approximately 88% were seen once; the top ten hold less than 3.5%. Study outcomes and limitations: Clonal diversity may have been underestimated, and the donors were mostly white British, with more females than males. The CD4 TCRs associated with vaccination extended across spike and predominated at 160-218 and 743-854. At baseline, seropositivity was found in only five or six AZD1222 recipients.

This CDR3 has 14 amino acids. Trimming took 4 bases from V and 4 from J; bases not matched to a gene: 5. Germline assignment: CDR1 SGHRS and CDR2 YFSETQ. The TCR originated in an adult in good health. The chain carries TRBV5-1 and TRBJ2-3; 8 bases are a match to TRBD1. The sample was peripheral blood, taken on day 0 of AZD1222 vaccination. For the CDR3, the DNA is TGCGCCAGCAGCCGGGACAGGACGTCAGATACGCAGTATTTT. As protein: CASSRDRTSDTQYF.